The subject of this entry is one T cell receptor beta chain. This receptor's antigen is unknown. No qualities accompany the bases; no much larger clone lies one base away. The data derive from a study of blood T cell repertoires in COVID-19 (dated by TCRdb to about 2020). Turning to the overall study: Samples covering the acute and convalescent phases of COVID-19 were provided by collaborators in the United States, Italy and Spain. The material from the prospective study consisted of cDNA or gDNA derived from T cells, B-cell-depleted T cells, or PBMCs. The dataset comprised deeply sampled blood TCRbeta repertoires from subjects exposed to, actively infected with, or recovered from COVID-19. A freely available public database, intended as a resource for researchers studying the immune response to SARS-CoV-2, is where the repertoires were released. The samples were drawn from two sources: the first 160 participants of the ongoing ImmuneRACE study, and 1,200 or so subjects contributed by 6 global collaborators. The sample metadata nearly always contained a de-identified subject ID, COVID-19 status, age in years and sex. Where available, HLA class I and class II types were taken from metadata supplied by the sample provider and were not determined by assay-based typing.

Collaborating institutions collected whole blood in K2EDTA tubes following their own protocols. Collaborator samples were shipped for TCRbeta analysis as frozen whole blood, isolated PBMCs, or DNA extracted from either sample type. V is reduced by 1 base and J by 5 bases, leaving a spacing of 12 bases between them. For CDR1 and CDR2, the germline V gene lists SGHTA and FQGNSA. The CDR3 covers 15 residues, taking in both the cysteine and the phenylalanine. Of all the DNA, just the CDR3 is kept, 45 bases in frame from base 1. The immunoSEQ Assay, a bias-controlled multiplex PCR, was used to amplify TCRbeta CDR3 regions from genomic DNA. The study's own analysis went as follows. The number of nucleated cells in each sample was estimated from the amplification of reference gene primers within the assay. To quantify the absolute abundance of each unique TCRbeta CDR3 rearrangement, sequence reads were collapsed and filtered. Productive Simpson clonality was computed per sample as the square root of Simpson's diversity index over productive rearrangements. What TCRdb holds here is the immuneACCESS table cut down to in-frame rearrangements. Part of the clones is not present; checked against another copy, under half of the missing clones reflect an unresolved V gene, and the others are unexplained. That table furnishes V, J and clone size, whereas the DNA furnished D and trimming. The sample table shows 75,000 to 85,000 clones, and about 90% are seen once. The ten largest clones represent approximately 46% of the sample.

Broader findings and caveats from the paper: Clinical and demographic metadata were provided uncurated, with the amount varying by source and participant.

Material: peripheral blood. The rearrangement joined TRBV7-2 to TRBJ1-5; no confident D gene assignment can be made. The TCR was taken from a human donor in a cohort sampled during active COVID-19. CDR3 region: CASSLGLLRDQPQHF. The DNA is TGTGCCAGCAGCTTAGGACTACTTAGGGATCAGCCCCAGCATTTT.